These T cell receptor beta chains were read from a single sample in a study of T cell responses to AZD1222 COVID-19 vaccine. The repertoire was sequenced with immunoSEQ multiplex PCR; TCRdb's copy has only in-frame clones and lacks some. The table lists 140,000 to 150,000 clones, about 93% of them singletons. The sample in question was peripheral blood, obtained 28 days after the second AZD1222 dose. The receptors shown here come from an adult who received the AZD1222 COVID-19 vaccine. The conserved cysteine and the conserved F or W are not part of the CDR3 here. Fields, in order: clone size, V gene, J gene, CDR3 protein. Size tells how often a clone was seen (once, few, many) or the class of an expanded clone, and some rows leave it out.

.	TRBV5-4	TRBJ2-7	ASSPRTGGASYEQY
.	TRBV4-3	TRBJ1-1	ASSQEGSTEAF
.	TRBV2	TRBJ1-1	ASSGRGRTDEAF
.	TRBV7-9	TRBJ2-5	ASSLRTASGSQY
once	TRBV18	TRBJ1-1	ASSPKAGPGWTEAF
.	TRBV6-5	TRBJ2-5	ASSYSAGTGGETQY
.	TRBV6-5	TRBJ1-1	ASSGLGTEAF
.	TRBV6-5	TRBJ1-6	ASSADSYSPLH
.	TRBV28	TRBJ2-7	ASSSRTTYEQY
.	TRBV6-4	TRBJ2-3	ATQPPRSTDTQY
once	TRBV7-2	TRBJ2-5	ASSLLPGLETQY
.	TRBV7-8	TRBJ1-4	ASSLRNYEKLF
once	TRBV6-5	TRBJ1-5	ASSYDRAQPQH
.	TRBV24-1	TRBJ2-7	ATSGHPGQGVGLEQY
.	TRBV4-2	TRBJ2-3	ASSPSGTSGKEGTDTQY
.	TRBV6-5	TRBJ1-2	ASSGQGANYGYT
.	TRBV13	TRBJ1-6	ASSLEEGRGSPLH
.	TRBV29-1	TRBJ2-5	SARQGLGSQETQY
.	TRBV7-9	TRBJ2-1	ASSLGGGWEQF